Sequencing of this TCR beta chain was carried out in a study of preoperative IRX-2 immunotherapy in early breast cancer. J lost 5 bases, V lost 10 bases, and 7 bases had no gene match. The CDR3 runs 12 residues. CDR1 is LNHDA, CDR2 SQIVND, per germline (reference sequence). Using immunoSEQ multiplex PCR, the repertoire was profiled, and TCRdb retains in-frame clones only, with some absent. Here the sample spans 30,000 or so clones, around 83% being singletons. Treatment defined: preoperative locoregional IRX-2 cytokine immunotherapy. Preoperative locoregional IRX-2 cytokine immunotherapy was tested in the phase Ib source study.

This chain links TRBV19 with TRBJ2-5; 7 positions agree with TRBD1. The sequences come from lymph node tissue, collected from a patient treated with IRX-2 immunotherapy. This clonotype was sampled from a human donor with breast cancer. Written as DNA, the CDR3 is TGTGCCACCCGACAGGGCCGGGAGACCCAGTACTTC. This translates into CATRQGRETQYF.